These T cell receptor beta chains were read from a single sample in a study of blood T cell repertoires in COVID-19. TCRdb keeps only in-frame clones here, not all; method: immunoSEQ multiplex PCR. The repertoire includes a few hundred thousand clones, about nine tenths of them detected once, and 2% to 3% sits in the top ten. Material: peripheral blood. These receptors all come from a young adult with COVID-19, enrolled during active disease. Each CDR3 is given with its conserved first and last residue. The D gene is left open where the match is weak. The size field is filled for only some rows; it gives once, few, many or a size class.

J,V,D,size,CDR3,DNA
TRBJ2-1,TRBV6-5,NA,NA,CASVLYNEQFF,TGTGCCAGCGTTCTGTACAATGAGCAGTTCTTC
TRBJ1-4,TRBV7-9,NA,NA,CASSSRVIGSPNEKLFF,TGTGCCAGCAGCTCGAGGGTAATAGGGAGCCCTAATGAAAAACTGTTTTTT
TRBJ2-3,TRBV18,TRBD2,NA,CASSPPGLAGVDTDTQYF,TGTGCCAGCTCACCACCGGGACTAGCGGGAGTGGATACAGATACGCAGTATTTT
TRBJ2-5,TRBV4-1,TRBD2,NA,CASSQPGTSGQKTQYF,TGCGCCAGCAGCCAACCCGGGACTAGCGGGCAAAAGACCCAGTACTTC
TRBJ1-2,TRBV24-1,NA,NA,CATSDSGLRGYTF,TGTGCCACCAGTGATTCGGGACTTCGTGGCTACACCTTC
TRBJ2-7,TRBV5-1,TRBD1,NA,CASSRGTDRGLFYEQYF,TGCGCCAGCAGTCGCGGGACGGACAGGGGGCTATTCTACGAGCAGTACTTC
TRBJ2-1,TRBV2,NA,NA,CASRVRWVVGAYNEQFF,TGTGCCAGCAGAGTTCGGTGGGTAGTTGGGGCTTACAATGAGCAGTTCTTC
TRBJ1-1,TRBV19,NA,NA,CASSITGWNTEAFF,TGTGCCAGTAGTATTACAGGGTGGAACACTGAAGCTTTCTTT
TRBJ1-4,TRBV29-1,NA,NA,CSVGPGLHNEKLFF,TGCAGCGTTGGACCGGGACTGCATAATGAAAAACTGTTTTTT
TRBJ2-3,TRBV19,TRBD1,NA,CASTKGAGRDTQYF,TGTGCCAGTACCAAGGGGGCAGGGCGAGATACGCAGTATTTT
TRBJ2-7,TRBV7-9,TRBD2,NA,CASSPRGSGSYIEQYF,TGTGCCAGCAGCCCGCGAGGGAGCGGGAGTTATATCGAGCAGTACTTC
TRBJ1-4,TRBV5-4,TRBD1,NA,CASSYRTGKDEKLFF,TGTGCCAGCAGCTACAGGACAGGGAAGGACGAAAAACTGTTTTTT
TRBJ2-7,TRBV28,NA,once,CASSFGSRGEQYF,TGTGCCAGCAGTTTTGGCAGCCGAGGGGAGCAGTACTTC
TRBJ1-3,TRBV7-8,TRBD1,NA,CASSLDRQGTGNTIYF,TGTGCCAGCAGCTTAGATCGACAGGGTACGGGGAACACCATATATTTT
TRBJ1-4,TRBV5-1,NA,NA,CASSLARSEKLFF,TGCGCCAGCAGCTTGGCGAGAAGTGAAAAACTGTTTTTT
TRBJ2-1,TRBV11-2,TRBD2,NA,CASSSSGLAGVNEQFF,TGTGCCAGCAGCTCCTCCGGCCTTGCGGGAGTCAATGAGCAGTTCTTC
TRBJ1-3,TRBV9,NA,NA,CASSGGLSNTIYF,TGTGCCAGCAGCGGCGGGTTGTCAAACACCATATATTTT
TRBJ2-1,TRBV7-9,NA,NA,CASSLWVTGTYNEQFF,TGTGCCAGCAGCTTATGGGTCACAGGGACCTACAATGAGCAGTTCTTC
TRBJ2-3,TRBV6-5,TRBD2,NA,CASSRTSGRTDTQYF,TGTGCCAGCAGTCGAACTAGCGGCCGCACAGATACGCAGTATTTT
TRBJ2-7,TRBV6-5,NA,NA,CASLQGHEQYF,TGTGCCAGCCTACAGGGCCACGAGCAGTACTTC
TRBJ2-3,TRBV6-6,TRBD2,NA,CASSLAGGLVDTQYF,TGTGCCAGCAGCCTAGCGGGAGGGCTTGTAGATACGCAGTATTTT
TRBJ1-2,TRBV3-1/TRBV3-2,NA,NA,CASSRSGVTSYGYTF,TGTGCCAGCAGCCGGTCAGGGGTCACATCCTATGGCTACACCTTC
TRBJ2-7,TRBV7-9,NA,once,CAGGTLTYEQYF,TGTGCCGGGGGGACCTTGACCTACGAGCAGTACTTC
TRBJ1-1,TRBV29-1,NA,few,CSVGIGDTEAFF,TGCAGCGTTGGAATAGGGGACACTGAAGCTTTCTTT
TRBJ2-3,TRBV10-3,TRBD2,NA,CAIKLAGGPGTDTQYF,TGTGCCATCAAGCTAGCGGGAGGGCCGGGCACAGATACGCAGTATTTT
TRBJ2-2,TRBV11-2,NA,once,CASSPQGSGELFF,TGTGCCAGCAGCCCGCAGGGTTCCGGGGAGCTGTTTTTT
TRBJ2-1,TRBV13,TRBD1,NA,CASSPRDRGYNEQFF,TGTGCCAGCAGCCCCCGGGACAGGGGCTACAATGAGCAGTTCTTC